The 20 T cell receptor beta chains reported below all come from one sample, sequenced in a study of T cell responses to AZD1222 COVID-19 vaccine. Sequenced by immunoSEQ multiplex PCR; TCRdb stores in-frame clones only, minus some. The table has 45,000 to 55,000 clones, about 86% seen once. The specimen comprised peripheral blood, sampled on day 0 of AZD1222 vaccination. The receptors come from an adult in good health.

The chain is built from TRBV12-3 or TRBV12-4 and TRBJ1-5, with D tentatively TRBD1 (6 bases). This CDR3 spans 13 amino acids. Trimming cost V 3 bases and J 6 bases, with 9 bases left between them. Here the CDR3 reads CASSFGGGQPQHF. DNA for the CDR3: TGTGCCAGCAGTTTTGGGGGCGGTCAGCCCCAGCATTTT.

This chain joins TRBV4-2 and TRBJ2-2, with TRBD2 as a possible D gene (5 bases). CDR1 LGHNA and CDR2 YNFKEQ come from the germline V gene. The CDR3 is made up of 17 amino acids. V lost 1 base, J lost 2 bases, and 14 bases lay in between. In nucleotides, the CDR3 is TGTGCCAGCAGCCAAGTCCGCGTCGGGATTAACACCGGGGAGCTGTTTTTT. This translates into CASSQVRVGINTGELFF.

The chain joins TRBV3-1 (or the pseudogene TRBV3-2) to TRBJ2-7; D is unresolved. CDR3 size: 12 residues. Per germline, CDR1 LGHDT and CDR2 YNNKEL (reference sequence). V dropped 1 base and J dropped 3 bases, with 4 bases sitting between them. The CDR3 DNA is TGTGCCAGCAGCCAAGTTAACTACGAGCAGTACTTC. This encodes CASSQVNYEQYF.

CDR3 region: CASSRGAFSSYEQYF. CDR3 DNA: TGTGCCAGCAGCCGGGGGGCGTTCAGCTCCTACGAGCAGTACTTC. The chain recombines TRBV7-2 with TRBJ2-7; a possible D gene is TRBD2 (7 bases). Between the trimmed V and J ends, which lost 5 bases and 0 bases, there was a span of 14 bases. CDR1 and CDR2 from the germline V gene are SGHTA and FQGNSA. There are 15 residues in the CDR3.

This clone has just one count. V and J are TRBV5-4 and TRBJ1-4; 9 nucleotides line up with TRBD1. The germline CDR1 and CDR2 sequences are SGHNT and YYREEE (reference sequence). The junction had 6 bases not matched to a gene; V was cut back by 5 bases and J by 7 bases. This CDR3 has 14 residues. CDR3 sequence (DNA): TGTGCCAGCAGGAAAGACAGGGGGTCTGAAAAACTGTTTTTT. Translated, it gives CASRKDRGSEKLFF.

The CDR3 sequence is CASSPTGTGPPLGQPQHF. The CDR3 nucleotides read TGTGCCAGCTCACCAACCGGGACAGGGCCACCCCTCGGTCAGCCCCAGCATTTT. The chain links TRBV18 to TRBJ1-5, with 9 bases identical to TRBD1. Germline V gene sequence: CDR1 KGHSH, CDR2 LQKENI. The CDR3 totals 18 residues. Unmatched junction bases numbered 14, after V lost 2 bases and J lost 6 bases.

The gene calls are TRBV6-5 and TRBJ1-1; possible D gene TRBD1, 5 bases. This CDR3 region has 14 residues. Germline CDR1 reads MNHEY; CDR2 reads SVGAGI. V dropped 2 bases and J dropped 3 bases, with 10 bases sitting between them. CDR3 sequence (DNA): TGTGCCAGCAGTTACGGGGGAGTGGACACTGAAGCTTTCTTT. Its translation: CASSYGGVDTEAFF.

The V call is TRBV6-1, the J call TRBJ1-5; tentatively, D is TRBD1 (6 bases). Per the germline V gene, CDR1 is MNHNS and CDR2 is SASEGT. V lost 1 base, J lost 4 bases, and 11 bases lay in between. This CDR3 has 15 residues. The CDR3 reads CASSEERTDNQPQHF. In DNA, the CDR3 is TGTGCCAGCAGTGAAGAAAGGACAGATAATCAGCCCCAGCATTTT.

The chain combines TRBV5-1 with TRBJ2-7, with TRBD2 identical over 13 bases. The ends lost 5 bases at V and 4 bases at J; junction bases unmatched: 6. The CDR3 contains 15 residues. Per germline, CDR1 SGHRS and CDR2 YFSETQ. CDR3: CASRKWTSGSYEQYF. CDR3 sequence (DNA): TGCGCCAGCAGGAAGTGGACTAGCGGGAGTTACGAGCAGTACTTC.

This rearrangement joins TRBV25-1 to TRBJ2-7; tentative D call: TRBD1 (5 bases). Deletions cut 5 bases from V and 4 bases from J, with 9 bases between. Germline CDR1 reads MGHDK; CDR2 reads SYGVNS. The CDR3 has 12 residues. This chain's CDR3 is CASSPGSYEQYF. The CDR3 bases are TGTGCCAGCAGTCCAGGGTCGTACGAGCAGTACTTC.

There are a few counts of this clone. V gene TRBV29-1 combines with J gene TRBJ2-7; D is undetermined. V shed 4 bases and J shed 2 bases, with 9 bases lying between them. Germline-derived CDR1 and CDR2 are SQVTM and ANQGSEA. The CDR3 has 12 residues. The DNA of the CDR3 is TGCAGCGTTGTTGGGTCCGCCTACGAGCAGTACTTC. Amino acid sequence: CSVVGSAYEQYF.

The rearrangement uses TRBV5-1 and TRBJ1-6; 7 bases fit TRBD1. Trimming removed 4 bases from V and 7 bases from J; junction bases left unmatched: 5. This CDR3 has 14 amino acids. The germline V gene encodes CDR1 SGHRS and CDR2 YFSETQ. CDR3 coding DNA: TGCGCCAGCAGCCAGACAGGGCAAAATTCACCCCTCCACTTT. It specifies CASSQTGQNSPLHF.

The chain combines TRBV11-3 with TRBJ2-1; TRBD2 matches 10 bases. In germline, CDR1 is SGHNT, CDR2 YENEEA. This CDR3 is built from 15 residues. V was clipped by 2 bases and J by 2 bases; unmatched bases: 0. The CDR3 DNA is TGTGCCAGCAGCTTAAGCGGGGGGGCCTACAATGAGCAGTTCTTC. It yields the protein CASSLSGGAYNEQFF.

This chain joins TRBV6-5 and TRBJ1-2; 9 nucleotides agree with TRBD1. Germline CDR1 is MNHEY and CDR2 is SVGAGI. Losses at the gene ends were 7 bases for V and 9 bases for J; bases not matched to a gene: 6. The CDR3 is 12 amino acids. CDR3: CASTPGQGSYTF. In DNA, the CDR3 is TGTGCCAGCACCCCGGGACAGGGAAGCTACACCTTC.

This chain joins TRBV11-2 and TRBJ2-1; D not resolved. This CDR3 is built from 16 residues. Trimming took 2 bases from V and 0 from J, leaving 11 bases between them. CDR1 is SGHAT, CDR2 FQNNGV, per germline. CDR3 bases: TGTGCCAGCAGCTTATCGGCGATAGGCTCCTACAATGAGCAGTTCTTC. This codes for CASSLSAIGSYNEQFF.

This chain uses TRBV19 with TRBJ1-4; TRBD1 is a possible D gene (6 bases). The CDR3 length is 12 residues. CDR1 LNHDA and CDR2 SQIVND come from the germline V gene (reference sequence). V lost 6 bases, J lost 8 bases, and 10 bases lay in between. Here the CDR3 DNA reads TGTGCCAGTAGACTACAGGGAGAAAAACTGTTTTTT. It codes for CASRLQGEKLFF.

V gene TRBV7-9 combines with J gene TRBJ1-1, with TRBD1 as a possible D gene (5 bases). CDR3 length: 13 amino acids. The germline V gene has CDR1 SEHNR and CDR2 FQNEAQ (reference sequence). The V end lost 5 bases, the J end lost 6 bases, and 13 bases lay between the germline ends. CDR3 loop: CASSPIGGAEAFF. CDR3 nucleotide sequence: TGTGCCAGCAGCCCGATCGGAGGGGCTGAAGCTTTCTTT.

The chain joins TRBV5-6 to TRBJ2-3; 8 bases align to TRBD2. With V trimmed by 2 bases and J by 3 bases, 5 bases remained unmatched. Germline V gene sequence: CDR1 SGHDT, CDR2 YYEEEE. The CDR3 covers 15 residues. CDR3 DNA sequence: TGTGCCAGCAGCTTAATGGGACTAGGGACAGATACGCAGTATTTT. Translation gives CASSLMGLGTDTQYF.

Here the CDR3 reads CSVDGNSNYGYTF. CDR3 DNA: TGCAGCGTTGACGGGAACAGCAACTATGGCTACACCTTC. This rearrangement joins TRBV29-1 to TRBJ1-2; D is unclear. V lost 3 bases and J 2 bases, leaving 10 bases between the germline ends. The CDR3 sequence is 13 residues long. CDR1 is SQVTM, CDR2 ANQGSEA, per germline.

The genes are TRBV6-1 and TRBJ1-2; 7 bases map to TRBD1. CDR3 length equals 17 residues. Losses at the gene ends were 3 bases for V and 5 bases for J; bases not matched to a gene: 15. Per germline, CDR1 MNHNS and CDR2 SASEGT. The chain's CDR3 is CASSDWTGAIDRYGYTF. The CDR3 DNA follows: TGTGCCAGCAGTGATTGGACAGGAGCCATCGACCGATATGGCTACACCTTC.